The 18 T cell receptor beta chains given below trace back to one sample, sequenced in a study of T cells in Graves' hyperthyroidism and ophthalmopathy. Amplified TCR beta CDR3 regions derived from RNA transcripts. Carried out on the TCR CDR3, a first-round RT-PCR used the HTBI primer set. TCRdb independently ran MiXCR on the multiplex PCR reads; one entry per CDR3 protein. The sample records approximately 600,000 distinct CDR3 sequences, 15% to 20% being singletons. Specimen: blood. The receptor source for this set is a woman in her 30s with Graves' hyperthyroidism.

There are a few counts of this clonotype. The CDR3 nucleotides are TGTGCCAGCGTCGGGCGGGAGGGTTACGAGCAGTACTTC. Protein sequence: CASVGREGYEQYF. The V gene is TRBV11-3, the J gene TRBJ2-7; 9 bases fit TRBD2. The germline V gene has CDR1 SGHNT and CDR2 YENEEA. The CDR3 extends over 13 amino acids. Unmatched junction bases numbered 6, after V lost 8 bases and J lost 4 bases.

Concerning this clonotype: Germline and junction disagree at one end, which may indicate a read error. The chain employs TRBV28 and TRBJ2-6, with D perhaps being TRBD1 or TRBD2 (5 bases each). The CDR3 contains 17 residues. CDR1 and CDR2 (germline): MDHEN, SYDVKM. The CDR3 spells CASSLLGTDSGADVLTF. CDR3 in DNA: TGTGCCAGCAGTTTATTAGGGACCGACTCTGGGGCCGACGTCCTGACTTTC.

This clonotype was observed a handful of times. The chain carries TRBV19 and TRBJ2-1, with 7 positions matching TRBD2. The CDR3 runs 18 residues. Germline CDR1 LNHDA, CDR2 SQIVND (reference sequence). The ends lost 0 bases at V and 1 base at J; junction bases unmatched: 9. As DNA, the CDR3 is TGTGCCAGTAGTATAGATGGGAGCGGGATTGGGTCCTACAATGAGCAGTTCTTC. Its translation is CASSIDGSGIGSYNEQFF.

In its sample, this clonotype was seen a few times. The chain combines TRBV18 with TRBJ2-2; 7 nucleotides line up with TRBD1. The CDR3 runs to 17 residues. V was clipped by 0 bases and J by 2 bases; unmatched bases: 6. The germline gives CDR1 KGHSH, CDR2 LQKENI. The CDR3 sequence: CASSPPVGTVNTGELFF. The CDR3 nucleotides are TGTGCCAGCTCACCACCAGTCGGGACAGTTAACACCGGGGAGCTGTTTTTT.

This clonotype was observed many times. The chain combines TRBV2 with TRBJ1-2; tentative D call: TRBD1 (6 bases). CDR1 is SNHLY, CDR2 FYNNEI, per germline. The CDR3 loop spans 15 amino acids. V lost 5 bases, J lost 2 bases, and 15 bases lay in between. Here the CDR3 DNA reads TGTGCCAGCAGTACCGTCACAGGGAAGAACTATGGCTACACCTTC. Amino acids: CASSTVTGKNYGYTF.

As to this clonotype: At one end, the junction sequence differs from germline, possibly due to a read error. The chain recombines TRBV18 with TRBJ1-2, with TRBD1 matching 7 bases. In germline, CDR1 is KGHSH, CDR2 LQKENI. The CDR3 contains 13 residues. CDR3 nucleotides: TGTGCCAGCTCTCCCGGACAGGCCCTTCTCACCCCCTTC. Translation: CASSPGQALLTPF.

This clonotype was recorded at least ten times. V gene TRBV12-3 or TRBV12-4 combines with J gene TRBJ1-1; D possibly corresponds to TRBD1 (5 bases). The CDR3 has 16 amino acids. With 5 bases removed from V and 3 bases from J, the gap between germline ends came to 19 bases. CDR3 bases: TGTGCCAGCAGTCCCGGGACTCGTAGAGGGGACACTGAAGCTTTCTTT. Protein: CASSPGTRRGDTEAFF.

This clonotype was observed a handful of times. The chain employs TRBV6-1 and TRBJ1-4; D not resolved. CDR1 and CDR2 from the germline V gene are MNHNS and SASEGT. The V and J ends lost 5 bases and 8 bases respectively, with 9 bases between them. The CDR3 length is 12 residues. CDR3 bases: TGTGCCAGCAGTACGGATCAGGAAAAACTGTTTTTT. Translated, it gives CASSTDQEKLFF.

In this sample, this clonotype turned up many times. V usage is TRBV11-1 and J usage is TRBJ2-1; TRBD1 matches at 8 bases. V dropped 6 bases and J dropped 8; count of bases not matched to a gene: 12. CDR1 is SGHAT, CDR2 FQDESV, per germline (reference sequence). The CDR3 loop spans 15 amino acids. The CDR3 DNA reads TGTGCCAGCAGACCCCAGGGGGCACATCGCGATGAGCAGTTCTTC. This encodes CASRPQGAHRDEQFF. Using reference TRBV11-1 and TRBJ2-1 for the parts outside the CDR3, the full variable domain is EAEVAQSPRYKITEKSQAVAFWCDPISGHATLYWYRQILGQGPELLVQFQDESVVDDSQLPKDRFSAERLKGVDSTLKIQPAELGDSAMYLCASRPQGAHRDEQFFGPGTRLTVL.

This clonotype was counted between two and nine times. CDR3 bases: TGCGCCAGCAGCGCGAGAGAGGGGAGGTATACGCAGTATTTT. It encodes CASSAREGRYTQYF. The genes are TRBV4-3 and TRBJ2-3, with D tentatively TRBD2 (6 bases). The germline V gene has CDR1 LGHNA and CDR2 YSLEER. The ends were cut back, 5 bases at V and 7 bases at J, with 16 bases in the middle. CDR3 length: 14 amino acids.

This clonotype has ten or more counts. The V gene is TRBV28, the J gene TRBJ1-4, with a tentative D call TRBD1 (6 bases). CDR1 is MDHEN, CDR2 SYDVKM, per germline. The CDR3 consists of 14 residues. Trimming cost V 2 bases and J 7 bases, with 11 bases left between them. The CDR3 region has the DNA TGTGCCAGCAGTTTAGGGGGCCGGAGTGAAAAACTGTTTTTT. It translates to CASSLGGRSEKLFF.

In this sample, this clonotype turned up many times. The chain couples TRBV6-1 to TRBJ1-4; D remains unclear. V dropped 6 bases and J dropped 4 bases, with 15 bases sitting between them. This CDR3 has 15 amino acids. CDR1 is MNHNS and CDR2 is SASEGT in the germline V gene. The CDR3 is CASRSYAYINEKLFF. DNA for the CDR3: TGTGCCAGCAGATCCTACGCTTATATTAATGAAAAACTGTTTTTT.

This clonotype was observed many times. This chain links TRBV10-1 with TRBJ1-1; a possible D gene is TRBD1 (6 bases). This CDR3 is 13 amino acids long. With 5 bases removed from V and 5 bases from J, the gap between germline ends came to 12 bases. In germline, CDR1 is WNHNN, CDR2 SYGVQD (reference sequence). CDR3: CASSRTVQTEAFF. In DNA, the CDR3 is TGCGCCAGCAGTAGGACAGTGCAGACTGAAGCTTTCTTT.

The V call is TRBV12-3 or TRBV12-4, the J call TRBJ2-6, with D possibly TRBD1 on 5 matching bases. Trimming removed 3 bases from V and 5 bases from J, with 29 bases in between. CDR3 size: 21 residues. The CDR3 nucleotides read TGTGCCAGCAGTTTTGTCATCGAGGTAGGGCAGGGCCAGCTCTGGGCCAACGTCCTGACTTTC. Translation: CASSFVIEVGQGQLWANVLTF.

The chain has TRBV20-1 and TRBJ2-2, with 13 bases fitting TRBD2. CDR1 and CDR2 (germline): DFQATT, SNEGSKA (reference sequence). Germline trimming cut 6 bases from V and 2 bases from J; bases unmatched to any gene: 3. The CDR3 covers 15 residues. The CDR3 here is CSAPGLAGNTGELFF. DNA of the CDR3: TGCAGTGCCCCGGGACTAGCGGGAAACACCGGGGAGCTGTTTTTT.

This clonotype was detected many times. The J gene is TRBJ1-3, the V gene TRBV18; TRBD1 is a possible D gene (5 bases). CDR3 length equals 15 residues. Germline V lookup: CDR1 KGHSH, CDR2 LQKENI. The V gene lost 3 bases and the J gene lost 3 bases, with 12 bases spanning the gap. The CDR3 region is CASSPQTASGNTIYF. The CDR3 bases are TGTGCCAGCTCACCCCAGACAGCGAGTGGAAACACCATATATTTT. Full variable domain (remainder filled in from reference TRBV18 and TRBJ1-3): NAGVMQNPRHLVRRRGQEARLRCSPMKGHSHVYWYRQLPEEGLKFMVYLQKENIIDESGMPKERFSAEFPKEGPSILRIQQVVRGDSAAYFCASSPQTASGNTIYFGEGSWLTVV.

This clonotype was picked up many times. The chain recombines TRBV7-8 with TRBJ2-1; 10 bases are shared with TRBD1. Germline V gene sequence: CDR1 SGHVS, CDR2 FQNEAQ. The CDR3 extends over 15 amino acids. V lost 4 bases, J lost 7 bases, and 7 bases stayed unmatched. CDR3 in amino acids: CASSSGTGVRNEQFF. In DNA form, the CDR3 reads TGTGCCAGCAGCTCCGGGACAGGGGTAAGGAATGAGCAGTTCTTC. Supplemented by reference TRBV7-8 and TRBJ2-1, the full variable domain reads GAGVSQSPRYKVAKRGQDVALRCDPISGHVSLFWYQQALGQGPEFLTYFQNEAQLDKSGLPSDRFFAERPEGSVSTLKIQRTQQEDSAVYLCASSSGTGVRNEQFFGPGTRLTVL.

The sample holds many counts of this clonotype. This chain joins TRBV2 and TRBJ2-7, with D possibly TRBD1 on 5 matching bases. Germline-derived CDR1 and CDR2 are SNHLY and FYNNEI. CDR3 size: 12 residues. Between the trimmed V and J ends, which lost 7 bases and 3 bases, there was a span of 10 bases. The CDR3: CASTDDSYEQYF. In nucleotides, the CDR3 is TGTGCCAGCACCGATGACAGCTACGAGCAGTACTTC. Full variable domain (rest looked up from reference TRBV2 and TRBJ2-7): EPEVTQTPSHQVTQMGQEVILRCVPISNHLYFYWYRQILGQKVEFLVSFYNNEISEKSEIFDDQFSVERPDGSNFTLKIRSTKLEDSAMYFCASTDDSYEQYFGPGTRLTVT.